This T cell receptor beta chain comes out of a study of Graves' ophthalmopathy and Graves' hyperthyroidism. For repertoire sequencing, the TCR beta CDR3 regions were amplified from RNA transcripts. First-round RT-PCR with HTBI primers preceded a second-round multiplex PCR. TCRdb fed the multiplex PCR reads into MiXCR, producing one record per CDR3 protein. The table records some 350,000 distinct CDR3 sequences, 17% of them present only once. Specimen: peripheral blood. The receptor's source is an adult woman with stable Graves' hyperthyroidism.

The CDR3 spells CASSYGTGRETQYF. The CDR3 coding sequence is TGTGCCAGCAGCTACGGGACAGGGAGGGAGACCCAGTACTTC. The rearrangement joins TRBV7-8 to TRBJ2-5, with 9 bases identical to TRBD1. The CDR3 spans 14 residues. Germline lookup yields CDR1 SGHVS and CDR2 FQNEAQ. V lost 4 bases, J lost 5 bases, and 5 bases stayed unmatched.